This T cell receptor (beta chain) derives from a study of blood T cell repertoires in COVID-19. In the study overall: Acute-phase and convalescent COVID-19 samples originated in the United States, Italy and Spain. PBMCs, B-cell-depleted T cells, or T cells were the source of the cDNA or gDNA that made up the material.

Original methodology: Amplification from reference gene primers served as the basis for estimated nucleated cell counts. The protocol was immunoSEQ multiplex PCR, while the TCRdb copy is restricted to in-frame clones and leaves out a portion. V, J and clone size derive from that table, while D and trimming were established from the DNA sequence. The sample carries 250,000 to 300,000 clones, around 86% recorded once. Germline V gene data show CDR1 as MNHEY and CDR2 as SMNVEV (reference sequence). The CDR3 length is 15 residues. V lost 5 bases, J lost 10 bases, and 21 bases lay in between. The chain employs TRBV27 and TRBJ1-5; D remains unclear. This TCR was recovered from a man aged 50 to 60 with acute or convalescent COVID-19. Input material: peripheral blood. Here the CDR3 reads CASSPLTRSVKPQHF. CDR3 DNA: TGTGCCAGCAGTCCCCTAACACGTAGCGTTAAACCCCAGCATTTT.